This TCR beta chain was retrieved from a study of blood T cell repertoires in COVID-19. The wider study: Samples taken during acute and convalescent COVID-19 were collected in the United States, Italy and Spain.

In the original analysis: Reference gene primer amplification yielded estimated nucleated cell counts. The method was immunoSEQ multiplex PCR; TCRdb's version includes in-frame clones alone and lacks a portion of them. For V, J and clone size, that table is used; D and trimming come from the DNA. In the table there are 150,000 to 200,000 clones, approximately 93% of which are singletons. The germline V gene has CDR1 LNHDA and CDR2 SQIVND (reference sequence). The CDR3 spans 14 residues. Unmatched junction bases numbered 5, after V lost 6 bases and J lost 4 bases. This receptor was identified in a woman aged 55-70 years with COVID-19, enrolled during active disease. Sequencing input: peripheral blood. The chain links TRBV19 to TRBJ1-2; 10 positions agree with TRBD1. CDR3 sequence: CASSRDRGGYGYTF. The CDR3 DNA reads TGTGCCAGTAGCCGGGACAGGGGTGGCTATGGCTACACCTTC. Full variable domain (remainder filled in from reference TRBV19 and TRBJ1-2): DGGITQSPKYLFRKEGQNVTLSCEQNLNHDAMYWYRQDPGQGLRLIYYSQIVNDFQKGDIAEGYSVSREKKESFPLTVTSAQKNPTAFYLCASSRDRGGYGYTFGSGTRLTVV.